These T cell receptor beta chains were read from a single sample in a study of graft-versus-host responses after intestinal transplantation. The protocol was immunoSEQ multiplex PCR, while the TCRdb copy is restricted to in-frame clones and leaves out a portion. The sample contains under 90,000 clones, around 87% of which appear only once. Which antigens these TCRs recognize remains unknown. Sequencing was performed on unstimulated CD8+ T cells sorted from spleen or lymph node cells, taken before transplant. These receptors all stem from a human donor who was the organ donor for an intestinal transplant. Each CDR3 is given with its conserved first and last residue. The D gene is left open where the match is weak. Clone size is stated in some rows and not others, as once, few, many or a class when expanded.

len | j_gene | d_gene | v_gene | abundance | CDR3nt | CDR3aa
14 | TRBJ2-2 | TRBD2 | TRBV29-1 | once | TGCAGCGTTGAAATCGGGGGGGGGTCCGGGGAGCTGTTTTTT | CSVEIGGGSGELFF
13 | TRBJ2-6 | . | TRBV9 | . | TGTGCCAGCATCTCGTCTGGGGCCAACGTCCTGACTTTC | CASISSGANVLTF
15 | TRBJ1-2 | . | TRBV14 | . | TGTGCCAGCAGCCAAGAACTTAGGGGCCCCTATGGCTACACCTTC | CASSQELRGPYGYTF
14 | TRBJ1-2 | . | TRBV5-5 | few | TGTGCCAGCAGCCCGTGGGGGGCTAACTATGGCTACACCTTC | CASSPWGANYGYTF
15 | TRBJ2-3 | TRBD1 | TRBV4-1 | . | TGCGCCAGCAGCCCCCATGACAGGGGCACAGATACGCAGTATTTT | CASSPHDRGTDTQYF
18 | TRBJ2-5 | TRBD2 | TRBV27 | once | TGTGCCAGCAGTCCGCCGACTAGCGGGGGGGCCAATCGAGAGACCCAGTACTTC | CASSPPTSGGANRETQYF
14 | TRBJ1-3 | . | TRBV6-6 | . | TGTGCCAGCAGCCGGGTGGCCTCCGGAAACACCATATATTTT | CASSRVASGNTIYF
15 | TRBJ1-1 | TRBD1 | TRBV4-1 | . | TGCGCCAGCAGCCACCCAGGGGGCGGGTTCGGCGGAGCTTTCTTT | CASSHPGGGFGGAFF
14 | TRBJ1-2 | . | TRBV28 | . | TGTGCCAGCAGCTTCTCGGACAGTCTCTATGGCTACACCTTC | CASSFSDSLYGYTF
15 | TRBJ2-6 | . | TRBV6-5 | . | TGTGCCAGCAGCCATGACACCTCTGGGGCCAACGTCCTGACTTTC | CASSHDTSGANVLTF
15 | TRBJ1-5 | . | TRBV7-9 | . | TGTGCCAGCAGCTTAGCAGGAGGGGCCCGTCAGCCCCAGCATTTT | CASSLAGGARQPQHF
16 | TRBJ1-2 | . | TRBV7-9 | . | TGTGCCAGCAGCCAAACCCGAGGGGGGGATCTCTATGGCTACACCTTC | CASSQTRGGDLYGYTF
20 | TRBJ1-5 | TRBD1 | TRBV15 | . | TGTGCCACCAGCAGCCCCTGGCGGTATTCGGGACAGGGAAAAAATCAGCCCCAGCATTTT | CATSSPWRYSGQGKNQPQHF
14 | TRBJ1-6 | TRBD1 | TRBV28 | . | TGTGCCAGCAGTTGGGACAGCAGCCATTCACCCCTCCACTTT | CASSWDSSHSPLHF
15 | TRBJ2-2 | TRBD1 | TRBV2 | . | TGTGCCAGCAGTAAAAGACAGGGCGACACCGGGGAGCTGTTTTTT | CASSKRQGDTGELFF
16 | TRBJ1-1 | . | TRBV7-3 | . | TGTGCCAGCAGCTTAACTAATATGGCAGGGGATACTGAAGCTTTCTTT | CASSLTNMAGDTEAFF